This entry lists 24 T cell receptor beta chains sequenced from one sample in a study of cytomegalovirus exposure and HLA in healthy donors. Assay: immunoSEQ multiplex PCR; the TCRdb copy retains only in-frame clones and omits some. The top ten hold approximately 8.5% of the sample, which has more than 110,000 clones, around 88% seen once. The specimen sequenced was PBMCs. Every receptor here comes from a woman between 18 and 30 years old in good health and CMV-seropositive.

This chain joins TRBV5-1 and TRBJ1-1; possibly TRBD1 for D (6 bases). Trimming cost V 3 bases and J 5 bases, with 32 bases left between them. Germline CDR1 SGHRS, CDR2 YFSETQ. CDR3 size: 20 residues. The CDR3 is CASSWTRSRGAGGISTEAFF. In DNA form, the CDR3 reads TGCGCCAGCAGCTGGACCCGATCCAGGGGCGCGGGGGGTATATCTACTGAAGCTTTCTTT.

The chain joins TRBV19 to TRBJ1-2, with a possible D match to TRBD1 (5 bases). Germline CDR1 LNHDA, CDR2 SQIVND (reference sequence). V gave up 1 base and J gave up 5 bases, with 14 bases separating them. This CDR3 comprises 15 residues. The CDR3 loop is CASSIGGGDGYGYTF. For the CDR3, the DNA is TGTGCCAGTAGTATAGGAGGAGGGGACGGATATGGCTACACCTTC.

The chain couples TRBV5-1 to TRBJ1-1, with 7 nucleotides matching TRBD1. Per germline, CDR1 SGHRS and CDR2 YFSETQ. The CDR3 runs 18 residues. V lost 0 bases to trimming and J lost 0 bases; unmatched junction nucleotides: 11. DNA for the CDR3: TGCGCCAGCAGCTTGGCAGGGGGAGGAGAGGGTTTGAACACTGAAGCTTTCTTT. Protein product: CASSLAGGGEGLNTEAFF.

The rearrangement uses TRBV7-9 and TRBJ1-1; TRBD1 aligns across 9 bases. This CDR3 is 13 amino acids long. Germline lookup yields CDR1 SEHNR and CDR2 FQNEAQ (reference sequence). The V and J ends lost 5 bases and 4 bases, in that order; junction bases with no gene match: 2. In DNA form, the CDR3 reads TGTGCCAGCAGCGCGGGACAGGGCACTGAAGCTTTCTTT. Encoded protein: CASSAGQGTEAFF.

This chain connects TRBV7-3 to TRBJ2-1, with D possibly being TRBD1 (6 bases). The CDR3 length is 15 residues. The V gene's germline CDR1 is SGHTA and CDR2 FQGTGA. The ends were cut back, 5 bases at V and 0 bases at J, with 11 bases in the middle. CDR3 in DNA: TGTGCCAGCAGCGGAAGACAGGCCTCCTACAATGAGCAGTTCTTC. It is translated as CASSGRQASYNEQFF.

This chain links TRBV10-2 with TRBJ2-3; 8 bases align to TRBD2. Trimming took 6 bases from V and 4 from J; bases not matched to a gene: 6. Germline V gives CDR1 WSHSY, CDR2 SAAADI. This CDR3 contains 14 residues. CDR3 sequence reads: CASRGLEWADTQYF. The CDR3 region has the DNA TGCGCCAGCAGGGGACTAGAGTGGGCAGATACGCAGTATTTT.

The CDR3 region has the DNA TGTGCCAGCGGGGTGGGAGGATCCTATGGCTACACCTTC. Protein sequence: CASGVGGSYGYTF. The chain links TRBV6-5 to TRBJ1-2; D is ambiguous. Per the germline V gene, CDR1 is MNHEY and CDR2 is SVGAGI. V shed 8 bases and J shed 4 bases, with 14 bases lying between them. CDR3 length: 13 amino acids.

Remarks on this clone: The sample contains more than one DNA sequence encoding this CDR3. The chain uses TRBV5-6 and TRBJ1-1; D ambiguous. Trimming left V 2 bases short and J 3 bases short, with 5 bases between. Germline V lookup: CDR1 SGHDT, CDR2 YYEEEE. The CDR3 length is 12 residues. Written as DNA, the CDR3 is TGTGCCAGCAGCTTCGGTGACACTGAAGCTTTCTTT. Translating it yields CASSFGDTEAFF. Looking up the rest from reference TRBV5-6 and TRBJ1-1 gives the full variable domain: DAGVTQSPTHLIKTRGQQVTLRCSPKSGHDTVSWYQQALGQGPQFIFQYYEEEERQRGNFPDRFSGHQFPNYSSELNVNALLLGDSALYLCASSFGDTEAFFGQGTRLTVV.

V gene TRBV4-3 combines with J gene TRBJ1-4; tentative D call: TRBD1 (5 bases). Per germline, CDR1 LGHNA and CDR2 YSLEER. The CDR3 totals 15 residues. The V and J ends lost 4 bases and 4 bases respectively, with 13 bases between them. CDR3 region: CASSRLTELNEKLFF. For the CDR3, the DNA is TGCGCCAGCAGCCGGTTGACAGAGCTTAATGAAAAACTGTTTTTT.

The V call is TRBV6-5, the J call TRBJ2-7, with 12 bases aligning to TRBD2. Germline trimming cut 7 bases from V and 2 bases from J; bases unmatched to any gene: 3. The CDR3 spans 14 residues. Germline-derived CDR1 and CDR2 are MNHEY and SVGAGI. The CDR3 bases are TGTGCCAGCACCACTAGCGGGGGGACCTACGAGCAGTACTTC. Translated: CASTTSGGTYEQYF.

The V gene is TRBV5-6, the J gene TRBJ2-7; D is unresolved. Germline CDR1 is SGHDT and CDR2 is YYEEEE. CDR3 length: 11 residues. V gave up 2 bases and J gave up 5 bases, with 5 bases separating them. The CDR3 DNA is TGTGCCAGCAGCTTTAGCAACGAGCAGTACTTC. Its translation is CASSFSNEQYF.

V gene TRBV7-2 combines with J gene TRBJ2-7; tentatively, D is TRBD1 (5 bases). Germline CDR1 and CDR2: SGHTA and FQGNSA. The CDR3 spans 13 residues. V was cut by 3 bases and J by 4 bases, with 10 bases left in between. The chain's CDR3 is CASSFGNRYEQYF. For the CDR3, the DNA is TGTGCCAGCAGCTTTGGGAACAGGTACGAGCAGTACTTC.

The CDR3 here is CASSDTPKGYTF. The CDR3 bases are TGTGCCAGCAGTGATACCCCAAAGGGGTACACCTTC. The genes are TRBV28 and TRBJ1-2; a possible D gene is TRBD1 (5 bases). The V end was cut by 5 bases, the J end by 11 bases, with 15 bases between. CDR3 length: 12 amino acids. The V gene's germline CDR1 is MDHEN and CDR2 SYDVKM.

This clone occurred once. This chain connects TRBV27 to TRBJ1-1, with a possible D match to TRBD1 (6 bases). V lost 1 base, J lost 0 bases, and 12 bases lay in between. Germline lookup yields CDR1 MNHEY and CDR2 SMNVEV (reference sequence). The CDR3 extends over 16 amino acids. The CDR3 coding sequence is TGTGCCAGCAGTTTATTACCAGGGGAGCTGAACACTGAAGCTTTCTTT. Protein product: CASSLLPGELNTEAFF.

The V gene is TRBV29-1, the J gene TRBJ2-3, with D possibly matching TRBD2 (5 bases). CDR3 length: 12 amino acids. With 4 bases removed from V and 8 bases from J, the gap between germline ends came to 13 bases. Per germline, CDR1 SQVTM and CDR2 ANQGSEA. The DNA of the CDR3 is TGCAGCGTTGGGGAGAAGGGCGGTACGCAGTATTTT. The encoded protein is CSVGEKGGTQYF.

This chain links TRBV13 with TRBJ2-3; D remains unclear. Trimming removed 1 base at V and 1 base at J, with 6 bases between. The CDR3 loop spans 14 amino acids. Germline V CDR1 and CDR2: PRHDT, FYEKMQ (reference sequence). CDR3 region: CASSLALGTDTQYF. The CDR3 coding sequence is TGTGCCAGCAGCTTAGCCCTTGGCACAGATACGCAGTATTTT. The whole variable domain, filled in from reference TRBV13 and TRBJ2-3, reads AAGVIQSPRHLIKEKRETATLKCYPIPRHDTVYWYQQGPGQDPQFLISFYEKMQSDKGSIPDRFSAQQFSDYHSELNMSSLELGDSALYFCASSLALGTDTQYFGPGTRLTVL.

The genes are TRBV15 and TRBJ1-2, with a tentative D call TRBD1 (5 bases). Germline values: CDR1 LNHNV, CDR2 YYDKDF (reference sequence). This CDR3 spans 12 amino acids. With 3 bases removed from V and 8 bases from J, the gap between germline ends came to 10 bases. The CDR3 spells CATSRRQGGYTF. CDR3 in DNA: TGTGCCACCAGCAGGAGGCAGGGAGGCTACACCTTC.

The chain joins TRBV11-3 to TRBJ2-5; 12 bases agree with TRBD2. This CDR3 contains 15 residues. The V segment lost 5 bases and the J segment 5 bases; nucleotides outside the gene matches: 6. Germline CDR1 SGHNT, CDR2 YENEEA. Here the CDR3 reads CASSQLAGGLETQYF. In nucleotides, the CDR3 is TGTGCCAGCAGCCAACTAGCGGGAGGTCTTGAGACCCAGTACTTC.

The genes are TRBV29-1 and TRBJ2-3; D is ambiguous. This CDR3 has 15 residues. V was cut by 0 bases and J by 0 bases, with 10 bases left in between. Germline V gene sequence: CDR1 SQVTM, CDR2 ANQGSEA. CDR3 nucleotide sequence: TGCAGCGTTGAAGAAACACCGGAGAGCACAGATACGCAGTATTTT. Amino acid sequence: CSVEETPESTDTQYF.

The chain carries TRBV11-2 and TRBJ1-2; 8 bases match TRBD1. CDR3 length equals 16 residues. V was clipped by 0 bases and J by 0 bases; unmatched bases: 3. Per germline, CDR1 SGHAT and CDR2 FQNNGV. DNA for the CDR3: TGTGCCAGCAGCTTAGATGGGACAGGAACTAACTATGGCTACACCTTC. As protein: CASSLDGTGTNYGYTF.

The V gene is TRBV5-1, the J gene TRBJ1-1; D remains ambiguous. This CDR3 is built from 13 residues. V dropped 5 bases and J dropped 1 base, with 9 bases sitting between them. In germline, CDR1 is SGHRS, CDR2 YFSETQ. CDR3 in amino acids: CASREQPNTEAFF. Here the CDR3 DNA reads TGCGCCAGCAGGGAACAGCCGAACACTGAAGCTTTCTTT.

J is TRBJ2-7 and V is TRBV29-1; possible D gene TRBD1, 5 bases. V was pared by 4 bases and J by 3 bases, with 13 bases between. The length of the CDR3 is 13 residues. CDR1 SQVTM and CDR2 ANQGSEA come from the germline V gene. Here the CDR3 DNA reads TGCAGCGTTGGACAGACCTCTTTCTACGAGCAGTACTTC. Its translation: CSVGQTSFYEQYF.

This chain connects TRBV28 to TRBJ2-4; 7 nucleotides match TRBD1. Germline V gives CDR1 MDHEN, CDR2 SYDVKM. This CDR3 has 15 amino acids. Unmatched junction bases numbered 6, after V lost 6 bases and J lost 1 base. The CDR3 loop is CASRTGNLAKNIQYF. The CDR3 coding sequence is TGTGCCAGCAGGACAGGGAACCTCGCCAAAAACATTCAGTACTTC.

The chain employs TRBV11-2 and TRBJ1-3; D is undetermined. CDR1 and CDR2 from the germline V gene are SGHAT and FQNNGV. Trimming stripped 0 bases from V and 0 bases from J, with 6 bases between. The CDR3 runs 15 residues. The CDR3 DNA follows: TGTGCCAGCAGCTTAGAGGCCAGCTCTGGAAACACCATATATTTT. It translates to CASSLEASSGNTIYF.